This T cell receptor beta chain was retrieved from a study of vaccination effects on CD4 cells after COVID-19 (dated 2022 in TCRdb). As for the study more broadly: Two doses of either the BNT162b2 or the mRNA-1273 mRNA SARS-CoV-2 vaccine were administered to participants. Pre-vaccine samples were drawn from two convalescent patients 16 days and one week before the first dose, at 142 and 148 days after COVID-19 diagnosis. The study compared SARS-CoV-2 spike-specific CD4+ TCR repertoires before and after mRNA vaccination in COVID-19 convalescent patients and infection-naive vaccine recipients. Altogether, 10 COVID-19 convalescent patients and several SARS-CoV-2-naive healthy vaccine recipients made up the full study. In the study, cultures from other donors were sequenced using the Oncomine TCR Beta short-read assay on an Illumina iSeq 100.

Libraries were constructed by the immunoSEQ multiplex PCR assay. TCR beta CDR3 sequencing was performed on DNA from the cultured, isolated CD4+ T cells. The authors' pipeline ran thus. Non-productive TCR sequences were removed and reads were trimmed to the CDR3 region, keeping CDR3s of at least 7 amino acids. Antigen-specific clonotypes were identified using the MANAFEST web app by comparison of expansion in peptide wells against reference cultures. To be called positive, a clone needed expansion at FDR<0.05 compared with the reference and with all other wells, an odds ratio greater than 5, and a frequency greater than 0.1% in two replicate wells. A clonotype was defined as cross-reactive if the clonotype was significantly expanded both in SARS-CoV-2 spike wells and in at least one common cold coronavirus spike condition. Using the stringdist R package, CDR3 similarity was measured by Levenshtein distance, and unrooted trees were constructed with ape in R 3.6.1. Held by TCRdb, this immuneACCESS table contains in-frame sequences only and omits some clones. Under half of the omission traces to an unresolved V gene where checked; the cause of the rest is unknown. V, J and clone size derive from that table, while D and trimming were established from the DNA sequence. Here the sample has around 46,000 clones; roughly 65% occur a single time. About 31% of the sample is in the top ten clones.

About this clone: Its antigen is unknown. No quality values exist for individual bases; no much larger clone is one base distant.

In the ViraFEST assay, PBMC were stimulated with viral peptide pools, and antigen-specific CD4+ T cell clonotypes were then identified by expansion using TCR sequencing. After 10 to 11 days of culture, CD4+ T cells were isolated with the EasySep CD4+ T cell isolation kit. PCR-confirmed SARS-CoV-2 infection had occurred in convalescent patients between March and December 2020, before the Alpha, Beta and Delta variants emerged in the United States. Approximately 2.1 million PBMC per well were cultured in IMDM with around 5% human AB serum, roughly 11 IU/ml IL-2 and gentamicin, plus 10 ug/ml peptides. Half of the culture medium was replaced with fresh IL-2-containing medium on days 3 and 7. Unless noted otherwise, every peptide stimulation condition was grown in triplicate wells. Using Ficoll-Paque Plus gradient centrifugation, PBMC were separated from whole blood and then either used fresh or cryopreserved at -140C. Genomic DNA was extracted from cultured CD4+ T cells with the QIAamp micro DNA kit.

The V and J ends are trimmed by 2 bases and 10 bases, leaving 6 bases between them. From its cysteine to its phenylalanine, the CDR3 spans 11 amino acids. Left in the record is the CDR3 DNA by itself, 33 bases read in frame from the first base. General findings and caveats noted by the study authors: Limitations of the study were the small number of convalescent patients and the absence of early post-infection timepoints. At late post-vaccination timepoints, both infection-induced and vaccine-induced clones showed marked clonal contraction, consistent with waning T cell responses. For convalescent patients, new clones induced by the vaccine made up most of the post-vaccine spike-reactive repertoire, and these new clones were largely distinct from the clones induced by infection.

The chain employs TRBV12-3 or TRBV12-4 and TRBJ1-3; a confident D gene designation cannot be given. This TCR was sampled from a human donor who had a prior SARS-CoV-2 infection. The source material was CD4+ T cells from PBMCs cultured with a peptide pool, sampled before COVID-19 vaccination. The nucleotides read TGTGCCAGCAGTTTAATTGGAACCATATATTTT. This yields the protein CASSLIGTIYF.